A single T cell receptor beta chain is shown here with its context. The antigen remains unidentified. This entry comes from a study of T cell responses to AZD1222 COVID-19 vaccine. General study results and limits: Donor demographics were predominantly white British with a female majority; clonal diversity may be underestimated. Per reports, nearly half of all spike-specific TCRs target regions that are unmutated in variants.

Assay: immunoSEQ multiplex PCR; the TCRdb copy retains only in-frame clones and omits some. The table shows 100,000 to 150,000 clones, with roughly 92% occurring only once. The junction had 7 bases not matched to a gene; V was cut back by 0 bases and J by 3 bases. The CDR3 consists of 16 residues. The receptor's source is an adult who received the AZD1222 COVID-19 vaccine. This sequence joins TRBV23-1 and TRBJ2-7, with 8 bases identical to TRBD2. TRBV23-1 is recorded as an ORF, its role being uncertain. The specimen was peripheral blood, collected 28 days after the second AZD1222 dose. The CDR3 reads CASSQSGERGNYEQYF. The CDR3 nucleotides read TGCGCCAGCAGTCAATCTGGAGAGCGGGGGAACTACGAGCAGTACTTC.